Following are 22 T cell receptor beta chains from one sample sequenced in a study of cytomegalovirus exposure and HLA in healthy donors. The study ran its PCR with 60 Vbeta and 13 Jbeta primers. Only in-frame clones appear in the TCRdb table, and some are missing; sequencing was by immunoSEQ multiplex PCR. The table records 150,000 to 200,000 clones, 65% to 85% of them present only once. Sequencing input: PBMCs. The source of these receptors is a woman aged 40 to 50 in good health and CMV-seropositive.

The J gene is TRBJ1-6, the V gene TRBV14; D gene unclear. This CDR3 spans 13 amino acids. V dropped 4 bases and J dropped 6 bases, with 7 bases sitting between them. Germline V CDR1 and CDR2: SGHDN, FVKESK. CDR3 in DNA: TGTGCCAGCAGCCTCGGTGGTAATTCACCCCTCCACTTT. Its translation is CASSLGGNSPLHF.

This clone was observed a handful of times. Other DNA variants within this sample encode the same CDR3. The gene calls are TRBV30 and TRBJ2-3, with a weak D call TRBD2 (5 bases). CDR1 is GTSNPN, CDR2 SVGIG, per germline (reference sequence). V was clipped by 0 bases and J by 0 bases, with 13 bases between them. The CDR3 covers 16 residues. CDR3 DNA: TGTGCCTGGAGTGTACTAAGCGGAACTAGCACAGATACGCAGTATTTT. It is translated as CAWSVLSGTSTDTQYF.

The chain uses TRBV6-5 and TRBJ1-3; 7 bases are a match to TRBD1. The CDR3 has 15 amino acids. The V segment lost 4 bases and the J segment 0 bases; nucleotides outside the gene matches: 3. Germline CDR1 and CDR2: MNHEY and SVGAGI. The CDR3 loop reads CASSWGQLSGNTIYF. CDR3 nucleotide sequence: TGTGCCAGCAGTTGGGGACAGCTCTCTGGAAACACCATATATTTT.

The gene calls are TRBV6-5 and TRBJ2-7; TRBD2 agrees at 8 bases. V lost 1 base and J lost 3; bases outside the gene matches: 2. Looked up from germline, CDR1 is MNHEY and CDR2 is SVGAGI. This CDR3 has 14 amino acids. CDR3 amino acids: CASSYYGRDYEQYF. The CDR3 nucleotides read TGTGCCAGCAGTTACTACGGGAGGGACTACGAGCAGTACTTC.

This chain joins TRBV10-1 and TRBJ2-1; D is possibly TRBD2 (5 bases). Germline V gene lookup returns CDR1 WNHNN and CDR2 SYGVQD (reference sequence). Trimming cost V 3 bases and J 0 bases, with 9 bases left between them. The CDR3 spans 15 residues. The CDR3 nucleotides are TGCGCCAGCAGTGAAGGACTGAGCTCCTACAATGAGCAGTTCTTC. The encoded protein is CASSEGLSSYNEQFF.

This sequence joins TRBV6-5 and TRBJ1-6; TRBD1 matches at 9 bases. Trimming cost V 5 bases and J 10 bases; bases outside gene matches: 3. This CDR3 region has 13 residues. CDR1 and CDR2 (germline): MNHEY, SVGAGI. The CDR3 nucleotides read TGTGCCAGCAGTCCGGACAGGGGATCACCCCTCCACTTT. Translated, it gives CASSPDRGSPLHF.

The chain uses TRBV7-8 and TRBJ2-3, with D perhaps TRBD2 (5 bases). This CDR3 spans 16 amino acids. The germline gives CDR1 SGHVS, CDR2 FQNEAQ. Trimming removed 7 bases from V and 1 base from J, with 18 bases in between. This chain's CDR3 is CASTSIRTGGTDTQYF. CDR3 coding DNA: TGTGCCAGCACCTCGATTCGGACTGGGGGCACAGATACGCAGTATTTT. The whole variable domain, filled in from reference TRBV7-8 and TRBJ2-3, reads GAGVSQSPRYKVAKRGQDVALRCDPISGHVSLFWYQQALGQGPEFLTYFQNEAQLDKSGLPSDRFFAERPEGSVSTLKIQRTQQEDSAVYLCASTSIRTGGTDTQYFGPGTRLTVL.

V is TRBV15 and J is TRBJ2-5, with TRBD2 matching 7 bases. The V segment lost 1 base and the J segment 4 bases; nucleotides outside the gene matches: 3. The germline gives CDR1 LNHNV, CDR2 YYDKDF (reference sequence). This CDR3 contains 14 residues. CDR3 in DNA: TGTGCCACCAGCAGAGGCGGGAGTTTAGAGACCCAGTACTTC. This codes for CATSRGGSLETQYF. The full variable domain, in which reference TRBV15 and TRBJ2-5 provide the parts outside the CDR3, is DAMVIQNPRYQVTQFGKPVTLSCSQTLNHNVMYWYQQKSSQAPKLLFHYYDKDFNNEADTPDNFQSRRPNTSFCFLDIRSPGLGDTAMYLCATSRGGSLETQYFGPGTRLLVL.

The V call is TRBV6-5, the J call TRBJ2-7, with TRBD2 identical over 13 bases. The CDR3 is made up of 15 amino acids. Per the germline V gene, CDR1 is MNHEY and CDR2 is SVGAGI. J was trimmed by 9 bases and V by 0 bases; bases with no gene match: 5. CDR3 nucleotides: TGTGCCAGCAGTTACTCCCGGACTAGCGGGAGCGGGCAGTACTTC. It yields the protein CASSYSRTSGSGQYF.

The rearrangement links TRBV6-4 to TRBJ1-2; possibly TRBD1 for D (6 bases). V lost 6 bases, J lost 6 bases, and 20 bases lay in between. Germline V gives CDR1 MRHNA, CDR2 SNTAGT. The CDR3 spans 15 residues. The CDR3 spells CASSSGQGKLDGYTF. CDR3 coding DNA: TGTGCCAGCAGCTCGGGGCAGGGGAAGTTGGATGGCTACACCTTC.

This clone was counted a single time. The V and J genes are TRBV19 and TRBJ1-1, with TRBD1 identical over 7 bases. The germline CDR1 and CDR2 sequences are LNHDA and SQIVND (reference sequence). With V trimmed by 4 bases and J by 1 base, 9 bases remained unmatched. The CDR3 length is 16 residues. CDR3 sequence: CASSTRTTGRNTEAFF. In nucleotides, the CDR3 is TGTGCCAGTAGTACCCGTACGACAGGGAGGAACACTGAAGCTTTCTTT.

This clone was counted between two and nine times. The J gene is TRBJ1-3, the V gene TRBV18, with TRBD1 matching 7 bases. Germline-derived CDR1 and CDR2 are KGHSH and LQKENI. The CDR3 runs to 17 residues. V trimming: 6 bases; J trimming: 0 bases; junction bases outside the gene matches: 11. Here the CDR3 DNA reads TGTGCCAGCTCGCCGATCACAGGGGCTACCTCTGGAAACACCATATATTTT. Encoded protein: CASSPITGATSGNTIYF.

This clone was seen a few times. The chain combines TRBV6-6 with TRBJ2-2; D unresolved. Germline-derived CDR1 and CDR2 are MNHNY and SVGAGI (reference sequence). Trimming cost V 4 bases and J 2 bases, with 8 bases left between them. The CDR3 spans 14 residues. Written as DNA, the CDR3 is TGTGCCAGCAGTTCCGGTAGAAACACCGGGGAGCTGTTTTTT. Residues: CASSSGRNTGELFF.

This clone was observed a single time. The chain uses TRBV11-2 and TRBJ1-6; D not resolved. CDR1 SGHAT and CDR2 FQNNGV come from the germline V gene. The length of the CDR3 is 15 residues. Trimming left V 5 bases short and J 7 bases short, with 15 bases between. The CDR3 DNA follows: TGTGCCAGCAGCCGTTCCGGGTTACTCAATTCACCCCTCCACTTT. This codes for CASSRSGLLNSPLHF.

The chain combines TRBV6-6 with TRBJ1-2, with D possibly being TRBD1 (5 bases). Trimming removed 0 bases from V and 4 bases from J, with 12 bases in between. This CDR3 is built from 15 residues. Germline V gives CDR1 MNHNY, CDR2 SVGAGI (reference sequence). The CDR3 bases are TGTGCCAGCAGTTACTCGATCGGACAAACCTATGGCTACACCTTC. Its protein product is CASSYSIGQTYGYTF.

This chain links TRBV6-5 with TRBJ2-3; D is perhaps TRBD1 (6 bases). This CDR3 has 14 amino acids. The ends were cut back, 5 bases at V and 4 bases at J, with 13 bases in the middle. Germline V gene data show CDR1 as MNHEY and CDR2 as SVGAGI. This chain's CDR3 is CASSTGTRPDTQYF. The CDR3 region has the DNA TGTGCCAGCAGTACCGGGACACGTCCAGATACGCAGTATTTT.

The V and J genes are TRBV5-8 and TRBJ1-1, with D tentatively TRBD1 (6 bases). The CDR3 is 14 residues long. Germline CDR1 reads SGHTS; CDR2 reads YDEGEE. The V gene lost 3 bases and the J gene lost 3 bases, with 12 bases spanning the gap. The CDR3 spells CASSSITGYTEAFF. The CDR3 nucleotides read TGTGCCAGCAGCTCGATAACAGGGTACACTGAAGCTTTCTTT. Full variable domain (remainder filled in from reference TRBV5-8 and TRBJ1-1): EAGVTQSPTHLIKTRGQQATLRCSPISGHTSVYWYQQALGLGLQFLLWYDEGEERNRGNFPPRFSGRQFPNYSSELNVNALELEDSALYLCASSSITGYTEAFFGQGTRLTVV.

This sequence joins TRBV7-2 and TRBJ2-7, with D perhaps TRBD1 (6 bases). The germline CDR1 and CDR2 sequences are SGHTA and FQGNSA. The CDR3 loop spans 13 amino acids. Trimming took off 4 bases at V and 6 bases at J, with 13 bases between the two ends. CDR3: CASSYYRVGEQYF. For the CDR3, the DNA is TGTGCCAGCAGCTATTACAGGGTGGGCGAGCAGTACTTC.

The genes are TRBV6-5 and TRBJ2-1; D is undetermined. The germline V and J ends were trimmed by 2 bases and 8 bases, with 13 bases remaining between them. This CDR3 contains 14 residues. CDR1 is MNHEY, CDR2 SVGAGI, per germline. For the CDR3, the DNA is TGTGCCAGCAGTTACCCGCTAGGAGTCTATGAGCAGTTCTTC. Protein sequence: CASSYPLGVYEQFF.

The chain links TRBV9 to TRBJ2-3, with 7 bases aligning to TRBD1. Trimming removed 4 bases from V and 1 base from J; junction bases left unmatched: 6. Germline V CDR1 and CDR2: SGDLS, YYNGEE. The CDR3 totals 15 residues. The CDR3 region has the DNA TGTGCCAGCAGCTACCAGGGGGTGGGCACAGATACGCAGTATTTT. Its protein product is CASSYQGVGTDTQYF.

The rearrangement uses TRBV5-1 and TRBJ1-2; 7 nucleotides agree with TRBD1. CDR1 is SGHRS, CDR2 YFSETQ, per germline. Trimming took 4 bases from V and 8 from J; bases not matched to a gene: 14. The CDR3 runs to 15 residues. CDR3 amino acids: CASSLSGQRTMGYTF. The CDR3, as DNA: TGCGCCAGCAGCCTATCGGGACAGCGAACCATGGGCTACACCTTC.

The chain recombines TRBV30 with TRBJ2-1; 10 bases match TRBD2. The CDR3 has 15 residues. V trimming: 0 bases; J trimming: 8 bases; junction bases outside the gene matches: 7. Germline V gives CDR1 GTSNPN, CDR2 SVGIG (reference sequence). This CDR3 is CAWSVGQRGGDEQFF. As DNA, the CDR3 is TGTGCCTGGAGTGTCGGCCAGCGGGGGGGGGATGAGCAGTTCTTC.